The following is a TCR beta chain sequence with its context. The antigen remains unidentified. The CDR3 is cut off 3 residues early in the read; its end comes from the germline J gene. This specimen comes from a study of T cells in women clearing cervical HPV infection. Genomic DNA, averaging about 1,100 ng per sample, yielded TCR beta CDR3 via immunoSEQ. The repertoire was sequenced with immunoSEQ multiplex PCR; TCRdb's copy has only in-frame clones and lacks some. The data show tens of thousands of clones, and the top ten clones hold approximately 7.2%. Findings and limits, study-wide: CIN3+ cases had significantly higher TCR richness than controls; evenness did not differ. TRBV6-7 abundance was lower in cases than controls (around 0.11% versus 0.16%). Unknown T-cell numbers per sample may underlie the richness differences.

Trimming removed 3 bases from V and 5 bases from J; junction bases left unmatched: 9. The CDR3 has 14 amino acids. Per germline, CDR1 DFQATT and CDR2 SNEGSKA (reference sequence). The chain joins TRBV20-1 to TRBJ1-2; 7 nucleotides agree with TRBD1. The sequenced sample consisted of blood buffy coat. This clonotype was sampled from a woman between 18 and 70 years old with a cervical HPV16 infection that either progressed to CIN3+ or cleared (not recorded which). Partial CDR3 DNA: TGCAGTGCTAGCGCCGGACAGGAGTCGTATGGC. Translated: CSASAGQESYG. In full, the CDR3 reads CSASAGQESYGYTF.